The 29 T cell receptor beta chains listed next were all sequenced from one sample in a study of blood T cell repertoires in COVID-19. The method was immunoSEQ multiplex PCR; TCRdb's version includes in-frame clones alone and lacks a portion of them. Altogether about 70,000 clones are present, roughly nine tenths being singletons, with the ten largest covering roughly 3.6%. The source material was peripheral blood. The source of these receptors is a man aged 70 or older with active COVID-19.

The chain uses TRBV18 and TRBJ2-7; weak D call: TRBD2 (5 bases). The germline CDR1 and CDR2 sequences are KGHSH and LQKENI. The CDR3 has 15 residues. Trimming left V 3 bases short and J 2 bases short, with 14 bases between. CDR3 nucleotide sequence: TGTGCCAGCTCACCCCCGGCGACCGGGACCTACGAGCAGTACTTC. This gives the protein CASSPPATGTYEQYF. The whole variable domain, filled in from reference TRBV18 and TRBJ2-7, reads NAGVMQNPRHLVRRRGQEARLRCSPMKGHSHVYWYRQLPEEGLKFMVYLQKENIIDESGMPKERFSAEFPKEGPSILRIQQVVRGDSAAYFCASSPPATGTYEQYFGPGTRLTVT.

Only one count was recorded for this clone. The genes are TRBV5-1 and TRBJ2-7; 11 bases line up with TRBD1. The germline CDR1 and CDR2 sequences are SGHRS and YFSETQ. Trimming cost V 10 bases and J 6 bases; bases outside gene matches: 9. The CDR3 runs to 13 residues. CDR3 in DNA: TGCGCCCGCGGGGGACAGGGGGGCGGCGAGCAGTACTTC. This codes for CARGGQGGGEQYF.

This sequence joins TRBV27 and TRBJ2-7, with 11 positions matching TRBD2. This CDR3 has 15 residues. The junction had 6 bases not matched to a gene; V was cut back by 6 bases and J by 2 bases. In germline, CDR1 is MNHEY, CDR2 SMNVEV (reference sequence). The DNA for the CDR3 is TGTGCCAGCAGGCCAGGGACTAGCGGAACCTACGAGCAGTACTTC. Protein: CASRPGTSGTYEQYF.

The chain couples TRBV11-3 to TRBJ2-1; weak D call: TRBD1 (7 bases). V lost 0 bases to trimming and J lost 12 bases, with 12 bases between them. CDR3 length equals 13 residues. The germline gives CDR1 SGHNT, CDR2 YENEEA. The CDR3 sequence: CASSLDRQGGQFF. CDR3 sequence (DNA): TGTGCCAGCAGCTTAGATCGGCAGGGGGGGCAGTTCTTC.

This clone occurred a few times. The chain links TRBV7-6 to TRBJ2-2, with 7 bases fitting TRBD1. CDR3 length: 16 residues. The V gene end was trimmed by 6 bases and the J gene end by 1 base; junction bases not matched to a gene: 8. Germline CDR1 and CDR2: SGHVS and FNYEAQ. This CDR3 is CASRGQKTGNTGELFF. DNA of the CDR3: TGTGCCAGCAGGGGACAGAAAACGGGGAACACCGGGGAGCTGTTTTTT.

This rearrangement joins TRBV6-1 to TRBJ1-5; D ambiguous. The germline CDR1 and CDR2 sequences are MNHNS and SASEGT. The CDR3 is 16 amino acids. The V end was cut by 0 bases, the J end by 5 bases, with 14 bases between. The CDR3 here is CASSEALGSVHQPQHF. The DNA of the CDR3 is TGTGCCAGCAGTGAAGCGCTTGGCAGCGTCCATCAGCCCCAGCATTTT.

The CDR3 loop reads CASSPGQGASGGYTF. Here the CDR3 DNA reads TGTGCCAGCAGCCCGGGACAGGGGGCGAGCGGCGGCTACACCTTC. V is TRBV6-6 and J is TRBJ1-2; 12 nucleotides agree with TRBD1. The CDR3 loop spans 15 amino acids. Germline CDR1 and CDR2: MNHNY and SVGAGI (reference sequence). Losses at the gene ends were 6 bases for V and 8 bases for J; bases not matched to a gene: 10.

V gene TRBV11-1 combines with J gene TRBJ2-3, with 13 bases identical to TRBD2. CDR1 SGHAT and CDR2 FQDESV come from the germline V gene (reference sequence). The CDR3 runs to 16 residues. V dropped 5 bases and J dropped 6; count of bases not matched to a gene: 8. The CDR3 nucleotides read TGTGCCAGCAGCCGCCGGACTAGCGGGAGTTTCGATACGCAGTATTTT. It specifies CASSRRTSGSFDTQYF.

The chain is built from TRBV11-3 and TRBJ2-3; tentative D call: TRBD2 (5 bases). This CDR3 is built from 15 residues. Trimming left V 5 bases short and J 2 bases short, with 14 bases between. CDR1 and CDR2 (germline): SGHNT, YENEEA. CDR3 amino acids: CASSNRDGHTDTQYF. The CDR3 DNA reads TGTGCCAGCAGCAACCGGGATGGGCACACAGATACGCAGTATTTT.

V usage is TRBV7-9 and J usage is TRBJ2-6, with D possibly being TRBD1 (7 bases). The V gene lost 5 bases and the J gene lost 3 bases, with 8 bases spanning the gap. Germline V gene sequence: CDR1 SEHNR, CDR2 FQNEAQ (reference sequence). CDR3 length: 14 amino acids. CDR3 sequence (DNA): TGTGCCAGCAGCCAGGGGGGTGGGGCCAACGTCCTGACTTTC. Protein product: CASSQGGGANVLTF.

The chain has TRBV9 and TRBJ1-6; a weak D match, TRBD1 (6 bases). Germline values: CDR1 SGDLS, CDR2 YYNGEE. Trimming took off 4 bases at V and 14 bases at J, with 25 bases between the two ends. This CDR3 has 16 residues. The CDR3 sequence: CASSPRGRGANWALHF. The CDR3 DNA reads TGTGCCAGCAGCCCCCGGGGGAGGGGGGCTAATTGGGCCCTCCACTTT.

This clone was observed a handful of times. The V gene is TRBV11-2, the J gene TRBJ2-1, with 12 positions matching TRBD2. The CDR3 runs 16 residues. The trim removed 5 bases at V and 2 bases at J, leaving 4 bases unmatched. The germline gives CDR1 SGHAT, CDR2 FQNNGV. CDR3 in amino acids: CASSARLAGAYNEQFF. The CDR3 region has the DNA TGTGCCAGCAGCGCAAGACTAGCGGGAGCCTACAATGAGCAGTTCTTC.

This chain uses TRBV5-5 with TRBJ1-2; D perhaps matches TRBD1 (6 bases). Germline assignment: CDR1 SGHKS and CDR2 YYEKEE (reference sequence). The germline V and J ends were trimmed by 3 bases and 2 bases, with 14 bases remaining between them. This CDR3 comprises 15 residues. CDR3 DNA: TGTGCCAGCAGCTATTCCGGGACACCGAACTATGGCTACACCTTC. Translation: CASSYSGTPNYGYTF. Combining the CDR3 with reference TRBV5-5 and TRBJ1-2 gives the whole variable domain DAGVTQSPTHLIKTRGQQVTLRCSPISGHKSVSWYQQVLGQGPQFIFQYYEKEERGRGNFPDRFSARQFPNYSSELNVNALLLGDSALYLCASSYSGTPNYGYTFGSGTRLTVV.

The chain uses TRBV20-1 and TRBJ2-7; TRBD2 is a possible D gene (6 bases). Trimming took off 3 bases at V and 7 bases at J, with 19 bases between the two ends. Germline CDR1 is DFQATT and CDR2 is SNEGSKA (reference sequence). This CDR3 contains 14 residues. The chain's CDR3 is CSASPGWVRGEQYF. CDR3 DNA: TGCAGTGCTAGTCCCGGATGGGTACGGGGGGAGCAGTACTTC.

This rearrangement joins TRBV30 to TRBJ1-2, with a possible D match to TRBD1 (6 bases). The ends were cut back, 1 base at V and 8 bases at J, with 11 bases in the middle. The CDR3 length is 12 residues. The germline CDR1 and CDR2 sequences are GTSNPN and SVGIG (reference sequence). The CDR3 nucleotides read TGTGCCTGGAGTGCAAGGACAGCCGGCTACACCTTC. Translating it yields CAWSARTAGYTF.

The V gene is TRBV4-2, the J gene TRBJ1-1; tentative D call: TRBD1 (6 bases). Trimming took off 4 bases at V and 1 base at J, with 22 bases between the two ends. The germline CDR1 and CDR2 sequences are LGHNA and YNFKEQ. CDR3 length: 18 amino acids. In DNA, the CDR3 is TGTGCCAGCAGCCCGCTAATTGGGGGGGCACGGAGGAACACTGAAGCTTTCTTT. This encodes CASSPLIGGARRNTEAFF.

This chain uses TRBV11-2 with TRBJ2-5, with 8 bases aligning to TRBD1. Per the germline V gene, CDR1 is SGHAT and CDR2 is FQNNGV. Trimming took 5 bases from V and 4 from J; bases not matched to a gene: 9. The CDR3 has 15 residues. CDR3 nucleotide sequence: TGTGCCAGCAGCCCCAGGGGGCGGGCGGGAGAGACCCAGTACTTC. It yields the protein CASSPRGRAGETQYF.

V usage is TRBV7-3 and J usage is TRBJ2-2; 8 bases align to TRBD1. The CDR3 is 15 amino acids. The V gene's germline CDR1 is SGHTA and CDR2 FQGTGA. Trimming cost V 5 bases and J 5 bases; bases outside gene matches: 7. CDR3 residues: CASSPGDRKTGELFF. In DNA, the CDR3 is TGTGCCAGCAGCCCCGGGGACAGGAAGACCGGGGAGCTGTTTTTT.

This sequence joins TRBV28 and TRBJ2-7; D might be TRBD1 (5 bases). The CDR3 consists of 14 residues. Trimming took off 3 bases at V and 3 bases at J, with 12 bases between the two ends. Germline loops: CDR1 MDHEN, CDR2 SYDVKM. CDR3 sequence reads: CASSLAGPYYEQYF. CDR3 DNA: TGTGCCAGCAGTTTGGCAGGGCCTTACTACGAGCAGTACTTC.

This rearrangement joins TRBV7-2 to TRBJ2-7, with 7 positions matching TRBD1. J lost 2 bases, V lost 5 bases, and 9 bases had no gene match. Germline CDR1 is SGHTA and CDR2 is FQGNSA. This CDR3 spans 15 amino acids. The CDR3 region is CASSPSGQVAYEQYF. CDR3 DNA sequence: TGTGCCAGCAGCCCCTCAGGACAGGTCGCCTACGAGCAGTACTTC.

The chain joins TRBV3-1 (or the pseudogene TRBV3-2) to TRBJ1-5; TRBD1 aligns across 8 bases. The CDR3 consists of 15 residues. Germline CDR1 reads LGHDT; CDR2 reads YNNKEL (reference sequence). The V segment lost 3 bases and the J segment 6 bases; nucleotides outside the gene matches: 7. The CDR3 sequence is CASSQSQGARQPQHF. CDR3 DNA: TGTGCCAGCAGCCAGTCGCAGGGGGCGCGTCAGCCCCAGCATTTT.

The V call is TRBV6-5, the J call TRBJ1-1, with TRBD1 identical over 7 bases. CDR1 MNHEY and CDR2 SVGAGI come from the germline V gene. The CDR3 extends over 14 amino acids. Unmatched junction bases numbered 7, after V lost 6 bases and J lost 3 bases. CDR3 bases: TGTGCCAGCAGACAAAGGACAGGCGACACTGAAGCTTTCTTT. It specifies CASRQRTGDTEAFF.

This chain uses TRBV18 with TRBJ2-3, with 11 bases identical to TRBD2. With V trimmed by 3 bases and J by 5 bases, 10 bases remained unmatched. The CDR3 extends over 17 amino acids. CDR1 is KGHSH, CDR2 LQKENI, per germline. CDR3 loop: CASSPTQLAGVVDTQYF. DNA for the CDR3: TGTGCCAGCTCACCCACCCAACTAGCGGGAGTGGTAGATACGCAGTATTTT.

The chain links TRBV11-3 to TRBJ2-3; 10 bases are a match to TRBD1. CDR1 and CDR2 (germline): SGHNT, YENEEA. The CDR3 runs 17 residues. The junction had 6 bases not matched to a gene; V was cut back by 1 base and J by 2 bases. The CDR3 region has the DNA TGTGCCAGCAGCTTAGGGGACAGGGGCACTTTCACAGATACGCAGTATTTT. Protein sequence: CASSLGDRGTFTDTQYF.

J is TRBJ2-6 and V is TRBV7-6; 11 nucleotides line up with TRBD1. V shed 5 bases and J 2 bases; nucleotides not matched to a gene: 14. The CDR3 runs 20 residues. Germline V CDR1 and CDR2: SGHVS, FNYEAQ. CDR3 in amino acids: CASSPRPGQGEAPGANVLTF. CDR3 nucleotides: TGTGCCAGCAGCCCCCGCCCGGGACAGGGGGAGGCCCCTGGGGCCAACGTCCTGACTTTC. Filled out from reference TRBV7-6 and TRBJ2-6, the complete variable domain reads GAGVSQSPRYKVTKRGQDVALRCDPISGHVSLYWYRQALGQGPEFLTYFNYEAQQDKSGLPNDRFSAERPEGSISTLTIQRTEQRDSAMYRCASSPRPGQGEAPGANVLTFGAGSRLTVL.

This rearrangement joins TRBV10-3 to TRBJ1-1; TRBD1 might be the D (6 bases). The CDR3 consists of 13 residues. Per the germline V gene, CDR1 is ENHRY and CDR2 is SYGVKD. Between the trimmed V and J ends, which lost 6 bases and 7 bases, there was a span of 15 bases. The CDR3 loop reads CAIRQGLSDEAFF. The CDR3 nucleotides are TGTGCCATCAGGCAGGGGCTTTCTGATGAAGCTTTCTTT.

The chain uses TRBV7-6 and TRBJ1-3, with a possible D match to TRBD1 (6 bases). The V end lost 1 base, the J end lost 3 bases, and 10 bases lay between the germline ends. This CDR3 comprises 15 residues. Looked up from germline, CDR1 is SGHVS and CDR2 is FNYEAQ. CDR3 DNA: TGTGCCAGCAGCTTAGGCGCAGGGGTTGGAAACACCATATATTTT. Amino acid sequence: CASSLGAGVGNTIYF.

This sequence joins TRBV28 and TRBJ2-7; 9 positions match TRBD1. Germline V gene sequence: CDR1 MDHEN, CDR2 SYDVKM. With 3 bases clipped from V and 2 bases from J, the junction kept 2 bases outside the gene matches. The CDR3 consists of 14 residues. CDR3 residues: CASSFDRGTYEQYF. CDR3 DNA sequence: TGTGCCAGCAGTTTCGACAGGGGGACCTACGAGCAGTACTTC.

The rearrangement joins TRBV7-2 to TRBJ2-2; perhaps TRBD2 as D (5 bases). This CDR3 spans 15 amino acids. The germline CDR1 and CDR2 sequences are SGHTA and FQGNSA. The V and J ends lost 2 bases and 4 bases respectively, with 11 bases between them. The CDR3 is CASSLPPGSTGELFF. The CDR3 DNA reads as TGTGCCAGCAGCTTACCCCCGGGGAGCACCGGGGAGCTGTTTTTT.